The 8 T cell receptor beta chains below come from one sample, sequenced in a study of T cell responses to AZD1222 COVID-19 vaccine. TCRdb's copy holds only in-frame clones and misses some; the assay was immunoSEQ multiplex PCR. The sample includes 150,000 or so clones, roughly 90% seen only once; the top ten take approximately 17%. This specimen was peripheral blood, taken on day 0 of AZD1222 vaccination. The receptor source for this set is an adult in good health.

This chain connects TRBV18 to TRBJ2-3; the match to TRBD2 covers 8 bases. The CDR3 covers 16 residues. Germline trimming cut 2 bases from V and 2 bases from J; bases unmatched to any gene: 6. In germline, CDR1 is KGHSH, CDR2 LQKENI. In DNA, the CDR3 is TGTGCCAGCTCACCAGGTAGCGGGGCGACCACAGATACGCAGTATTTT. Amino acids: CASSPGSGATTDTQYF.

This chain connects TRBV5-1 to TRBJ2-1, with a tentative D call TRBD2 (6 bases). Trimming removed 3 bases at V and 5 bases at J, with 15 bases between. Germline assignment: CDR1 SGHRS and CDR2 YFSETQ. The CDR3 sequence is 15 residues long. This CDR3 reads CASSSRDFGDNEQFF. Here the CDR3 DNA reads TGCGCCAGCAGCTCCCGGGACTTTGGGGACAATGAGCAGTTCTTC.

This clone was detected once. The rearrangement joins TRBV6-5 to TRBJ2-1; D may be TRBD1 or TRBD2 (5 bases each). From germline, CDR1 is MNHEY and CDR2 SVGAGI. Deletions cut 6 bases from V and 2 bases from J, with 14 bases between. The CDR3 is 15 amino acids. Written as DNA, the CDR3 is TGTGCCAGCAGCCGAGGGGCCGTACCCTACAATGAGCAGTTCTTC. The encoded protein is CASSRGAVPYNEQFF.

J is TRBJ2-3 and V is TRBV19; D uncertain. V lost 2 bases to trimming and J lost 6 bases, with 3 bases between them. The CDR3 length is 11 residues. The germline V gene encodes CDR1 LNHDA and CDR2 SQIVND (reference sequence). The CDR3 DNA sequence: TGTGCCAGTAGTATAAGGGATACGCAGTATTTT. Translating gives CASSIRDTQYF.

This chain links TRBV24-1 with TRBJ2-6, with D unresolved. The V end lost 1 base, the J end lost 0 bases, and 12 bases lay between the germline ends. Germline CDR1 KGHDR, CDR2 SFDVKD. This CDR3 contains 18 residues. The CDR3 nucleotides read TGTGCCACCAGTGATTTTGACGCGGCATCCTCTGGGGCCAACGTCCTGACTTTC. Amino acids: CATSDFDAASSGANVLTF.

This rearrangement joins TRBV4-3 to TRBJ1-3; D uncertain. V was shortened by 3 bases and J by 3 bases, with 12 bases between the two germline ends. The CDR3 consists of 15 residues. Germline V gives CDR1 LGHNA, CDR2 YSLEER. The CDR3 here is CASSHGKGFGNTIYF. CDR3 sequence (DNA): TGCGCCAGCAGCCACGGCAAGGGCTTTGGAAACACCATATATTTT.

The CDR3 bases are TGCGCCAGCAGCTTAAAAGGGGGTGGGAGCACTGAAGCTTTCTTT. As protein: CASSLKGGGSTEAFF. The genes are TRBV5-1 and TRBJ1-1, with D possibly being TRBD1 (6 bases). The CDR3 loop spans 15 amino acids. CDR1 and CDR2 from the germline V gene are SGHRS and YFSETQ. Trimming pared 2 bases from V and 4 bases from J, leaving 15 bases between.

This chain joins TRBV5-1 and TRBJ1-5, with 7 bases aligning to TRBD1. The CDR3 loop spans 15 amino acids. Losses at the gene ends were 0 bases for V and 4 bases for J; bases not matched to a gene: 4. The germline gives CDR1 SGHRS, CDR2 YFSETQ. The CDR3 region is CASSLDRGDNQPQHF. The CDR3 nucleotides are TGCGCCAGCAGCTTGGACAGGGGCGATAATCAGCCCCAGCATTTT. The variable domain in full, with the rest retrieved from reference TRBV5-1 and TRBJ1-5, is KAGVTQTPRYLIKTRGQQVTLSCSPISGHRSVSWYQQTPGQGLQFLFEYFSETQRNKGNFPGRFSGRQFSNSRSEMNVSTLELGDSALYLCASSLDRGDNQPQHFGDGTRLSIL.